The 19 T cell receptor beta chains given below trace back to one sample, sequenced in a study of regulatory T cells in long-lasting Graves disease. Library construction for TCR beta used iRepertoire HTBI primers and Arm-PCR of CDR3 regions. TCRdb fed the multiplex PCR reads into MiXCR, producing one record per CDR3 protein. This sample has 500,000 to 700,000 distinct CDR3 sequences, with roughly 15% found just once. Time point in this sample: newly diagnosed GD, antithyroid drugs for less than 3 months. The TCR library was made from RNA that had been extracted from PBMCs in TRIzol. These same records also appear under a second study, on T cells in Graves' hyperthyroidism and ophthalmopathy.

The source material was peripheral blood mononuclear cells (PBMCs), sampled at new diagnosis, from a patient treated with antithyroid drugs. These receptors were taken from a woman aged 30 to 39 with Graves disease.

This clonotype has a count of ten or more. The CDR3 DNA follows: TGCAGCGCCCATGGACAGGGCTACGAGCAGTACTTC. It yields the protein CSAHGQGYEQYF. The genes are TRBV29-1 and TRBJ2-7, with TRBD1 matching over 8 bases. The CDR3 length is 12 residues. V gave up 7 bases and J gave up 3 bases; unmatched junction bases: 5. Germline CDR1 reads SQVTM; CDR2 reads ANQGSEA.

Regarding this clonotype: A read error is likely here: a far larger clone is one base away. It is likely a read error, because the conserved phenylalanine at the end of the CDR3 is missing. This chain links TRBV11-1 with TRBJ1-1; D is uncertain. There are 12 residues in the CDR3. Per the germline V gene, CDR1 is SGHAT and CDR2 is FQDESV (reference sequence). V was clipped by 5 bases and J by 3 bases, with 7 bases between them. DNA of the CDR3: TGTGCCAGCAGCCGGAGGGACACTGAAGCTTTCCTT. Protein: CASSRRDTEAFL.

This clonotype was detected many times. V usage is TRBV28 and J usage is TRBJ1-5, with D tentatively TRBD1 (6 bases). V lost 5 bases to trimming and J lost 2 bases, with 16 bases between them. The CDR3 length is 16 residues. In germline, CDR1 is MDHEN, CDR2 SYDVKM. The CDR3 loop is CASSPPQGSRNQPQHF. CDR3 nucleotide sequence: TGTGCCAGCAGTCCACCTCAGGGGAGCCGCAATCAGCCCCAGCATTTT.

This clonotype was detected ten times or more. The chain has TRBV15 and TRBJ2-7; TRBD1 might be the D (5 bases). The V gene lost 0 bases and the J gene lost 2 bases, with 8 bases spanning the gap. Germline values: CDR1 LNHNV, CDR2 YYDKDF (reference sequence). The CDR3 totals 14 residues. In nucleotides, the CDR3 is TGTGCCACCAGCAGAGATAGGGGTCCCTACGAGCAGTACTTC. This gives the protein CATSRDRGPYEQYF.

This chain uses TRBV7-9 with TRBJ1-5, with D uncertain. This CDR3 is 13 amino acids long. V lost 2 bases and J 6 bases, leaving 8 bases between the germline ends. The germline V gene has CDR1 SEHNR and CDR2 FQNEAQ (reference sequence). CDR3: CASSLSDGQPQHF. DNA for the CDR3: TGTGCCAGCAGCTTATCCGATGGTCAGCCCCAGCATTTT.

The table lists this clonotype with a few counts. This sequence joins TRBV19 and TRBJ2-1; possible D gene TRBD1, 7 bases. The J call is uncertain, as TRBJ2-5 better fits the DNA end. The CDR3 contains 15 residues. The germline CDR1 and CDR2 sequences are LNHDA and SQIVND (reference sequence). CDR3 sequence: CASSGRLGGLETQYF. The CDR3 DNA reads TGTGCCAGTAGCGGTCGACTAGGGGGCCTGGAGACCCAGTACTTC.

This chain uses TRBV11-3 with TRBJ2-2; 12 bases agree with TRBD1. Per germline, CDR1 SGHNT and CDR2 YENEEA. Trimming removed 5 bases from V and 5 bases from J; junction bases left unmatched: 15. The CDR3 runs 19 residues. CDR3 bases: TGTGCCAGCAGCCCGACCGCCCGGGACAGGGGGCTGGGAACCGGGGAGCTGTTTTTT. It yields the protein CASSPTARDRGLGTGELFF.

At least ten counts were recorded for this clonotype. V and J are TRBV12-3 or TRBV12-4 and TRBJ1-6; D remains ambiguous. This CDR3 has 14 amino acids. V was trimmed by 5 bases and J by 9 bases, leaving 14 bases between them. CDR3 sequence reads: CASSRRAARSPLHF. As DNA, the CDR3 is TGTGCCAGCAGTAGACGAGCTGCCCGTTCACCCCTCCACTTT.

Only a few counts were recorded for this clonotype. The chain joins TRBV29-1 to TRBJ1-4; a weak D match, TRBD1 (5 bases). Trimming removed 5 bases from V and 16 bases from J, with 20 bases in between. Germline values: CDR1 SQVTM, CDR2 ANQGSEA. The CDR3 is 12 residues long. The CDR3, as DNA: TGCAGCGTTCCTACGGGGGACGGGGGAAGGTTTTTT. This gives the protein CSVPTGDGGRFF. The whole variable domain, filled in from reference TRBV29-1 and TRBJ1-4, reads SAVISQKPSRDICQRGTSLTIQCQVDSQVTMMFWYRQQPGQSLTLIATANQGSEATYESGFVIDKFPISRPNLTFSTLTVSNMSPEDSSIYLCSVPTGDGGRFFGSGTQLSVL.

This clonotype came up a few times. This chain uses TRBV6-5 with TRBJ1-2, with D tentatively TRBD1 (6 bases). Germline V gene data show CDR1 as MNHEY and CDR2 as SVGAGI. CDR3 size: 14 residues. With 2 bases removed from V and 4 bases from J, the gap between germline ends came to 11 bases. The CDR3 spells CASSYVGGAYGYTF. The CDR3 nucleotides read TGTGCCAGCAGTTACGTCGGGGGCGCCTATGGCTACACCTTC.

This clonotype was observed at least ten times. The chain links TRBV20-1 to TRBJ2-7, with TRBD2 matching 10 bases. The CDR3 extends over 16 amino acids. Germline-derived CDR1 and CDR2 are DFQATT and SNEGSKA (reference sequence). After removal of 2 bases from V and 5 bases from J, the junction contained 12 bases not matched to a gene. The CDR3 DNA follows: TGCAGTGCTAGAACCTTTTCTAGCGGGAGTTACGACGAGCAGTACTTC. This translates into CSARTFSSGSYDEQYF.

The gene calls are TRBV5-6 and TRBJ1-4, with TRBD1 matching over 9 bases. The CDR3 totals 15 residues. CDR1 is SGHDT and CDR2 is YYEEEE in the germline V gene. After removal of 0 bases from V and 7 bases from J, the junction contained 4 bases not matched to a gene. CDR3 in DNA: TGTGCCAGCAGCTTGGGGGACAGGGTTGTTGAAAAACTGTTTTTT. Translation: CASSLGDRVVEKLFF.

The rearrangement uses TRBV12-5 and TRBJ2-7, with 9 bases identical to TRBD1. Looked up from germline, CDR1 is LGHNT and CDR2 is FRNRAP. V lost 2 bases and J lost 2; bases outside the gene matches: 13. The CDR3 extends over 18 amino acids. The CDR3 sequence is CASGLMGQGKDAAYEQYF. The CDR3 nucleotides are TGTGCTAGTGGTTTGATGGGACAGGGAAAGGACGCGGCCTACGAGCAGTACTTC.

This clonotype was seen a handful of times. CDR3 coding DNA: TGTGCCAGCAGTGTAAAGTCAACTAATGAAAAACTGTTTTTT. This translates into CASSVKSTNEKLFF. The gene calls are TRBV6-1 and TRBJ1-4, with D unclear. Trimming took 4 bases from V and 0 from J, leaving 6 bases between them. Germline V gene data show CDR1 as MNHNS and CDR2 as SASEGT. This CDR3 has 14 residues.

The chain couples TRBV9 to TRBJ2-7; 10 nucleotides match TRBD1. Germline V CDR1 and CDR2: SGDLS, YYNGEE. The CDR3 sequence is 17 residues long. V shed 3 bases, J shed 5 bases, and the junction held 14 bases outside the gene matches. CDR3 residues: CASSEYENDRGLNEQYF. The CDR3 DNA sequence: TGTGCCAGCAGCGAATATGAAAACGACAGGGGGCTCAACGAGCAGTACTTC.

Turning to this clonotype: A much larger clone sits a single nucleotide away, making a read error possible. The CDR3 does not end in the conserved phenylalanine or tryptophan, so this is likely a read error. The chain links TRBV30 to TRBJ2-3; 11 bases map to TRBD1. TRBJ1-1 matches the DNA end more closely, so the J call is doubtful. The CDR3 consists of 15 residues. In germline, CDR1 is GTSNPN, CDR2 SVGIG (reference sequence). CDR3 DNA: TGTGCCTGGAGTGCCTGGGGACAGGGGGACACTGAAGCTTTCCTT. Encoded protein: CAWSAWGQGDTEAFL.

This clonotype turned up a few times. This rearrangement joins TRBV20-1 to TRBJ2-5; 12 bases line up with TRBD2. V gave up 6 bases and J gave up 3 bases; unmatched junction bases: 5. The CDR3 has 14 residues. The germline gives CDR1 DFQATT, CDR2 SNEGSKA (reference sequence). CDR3 DNA: TGCAGTGCCCACCGGACTAGCGGGAAAGAGACCCAGTACTTC. This encodes CSAHRTSGKETQYF.

This clonotype was observed a few times. This chain links TRBV28 with TRBJ2-2; no clear D gene. Germline CDR1 and CDR2: MDHEN and SYDVKM. This CDR3 has 12 residues. V lost 6 bases, J lost 4 bases, and 6 bases lay in between. In nucleotides, the CDR3 is TGTGCCAGCAGGGTAGGCACCGGGGAGCTGTTTTTT. It is translated as CASRVGTGELFF.

This clonotype was seen more than once but under ten times. The chain joins TRBV30 to TRBJ1-3; possible D gene TRBD1, 5 bases. The CDR3 loop spans 15 amino acids. Per the germline V gene, CDR1 is GTSNPN and CDR2 is SVGIG (reference sequence). Trimming left V 8 bases short and J 1 base short, with 18 bases between. The CDR3 sequence: CATGWGKGSGNTIYF. CDR3 nucleotide sequence: TGTGCCACTGGCTGGGGGAAAGGTTCTGGAAACACCATATATTTT.